A selection of T cell receptor beta chains follows, all from one sample in a study of T cell responses to AZD1222 COVID-19 vaccine. The protocol was immunoSEQ multiplex PCR, while the TCRdb copy is restricted to in-frame clones and leaves out a portion. The sample includes some 130,000 clones, 80% to 90% of them seen just once. The sample consisted of peripheral blood, taken 28 days after the second AZD1222 dose. Receptors originate from an adult who received the AZD1222 COVID-19 vaccine. Each CDR3 is given with its conserved first and last residue. The D gene is left open where the match is weak. Not every row has a clone size; where given, it reads once, few, many or a size class.

TRBJ2-7	-	few	TRBV2	CASRGDFMDEQYF	TGTGCCAGCAGGGGGGACTTCATGGACGAGCAGTACTTC
TRBJ1-1	-	-	TRBV27	CASSAAYLRPTEAFF	TGTGCCAGCAGTGCCGCCTACCTCCGACCCACTGAAGCTTTCTTT
TRBJ2-4	-	-	TRBV6-5	CASSYSYRGNIQYF	TGTGCCAGCAGTTACTCCTACCGGGGGAACATTCAGTACTTC
TRBJ1-6	-	-	TRBV3-1/TRBV3-2	CASSQNLAGNSPLHF	TGTGCCAGCAGCCAAAATCTGGCCGGTAATTCACCCCTCCACTTT
TRBJ2-3	TRBD2	once	TRBV6-5	CASSYSTSGTDTQYF	TGTGCCAGCAGTTACTCTACTAGCGGCACAGATACGCAGTATTTT
TRBJ1-6	-	-	TRBV30	CAWKAIGTTYSPLHF	TGTGCCTGGAAGGCTATAGGGACAACCTATTCACCCCTCCACTTT
TRBJ2-1	-	-	TRBV6-5	CASSYGNELGEQFF	TGTGCCAGCAGTTATGGTAATGAGTTGGGAGAGCAGTTCTTC
TRBJ1-1	TRBD1	once	TRBV7-3	CASSLTGQGYTEAFF	TGTGCCAGCAGCTTAACGGGACAGGGGTACACTGAAGCTTTCTTT
TRBJ1-6	-	-	TRBV7-2	CASSLRGGSNNSPLHF	TGTGCCAGCAGCCTAAGAGGAGGATCTAATAATTCACCCCTCCACTTT
TRBJ2-3	TRBD2	-	TRBV4-2	CASSQVGLAGTDTQYF	TGTGCCAGCAGCCAAGTCGGGCTAGCGGGCACAGATACGCAGTATTTT